This T cell receptor beta chain stems from a study of naive and memory T cell subsets. Study-level points and caveats: TCR transcript changes with activation or differentiation may affect this RNA method.

This clonotype showed up many times. The target antigen is unknown. Four PCR rounds used nested alpha and beta constant region primers plus the SP2 primer. MiXCR was run by TCRdb on the 5' RACE reads, yielding one entry per CDR3 protein. The sample gives roughly 62,000 distinct CDR3 sequences, approximately 6.6% of which show up once; 9.7% is in the top ten. The CDR3 length is 16 residues. Unmatched junction bases numbered 6, after V lost 0 bases and J lost 2 bases. Germline loops: CDR1 SGHRS, CDR2 YFSETQ. TCR cDNA received a 3' ligated oligonucleotide that carried a UMI. RNA was extracted from less than 3 ml of whole blood of healthy adults.

The source of this sequence is a male donor in good health. The chain employs TRBV5-1 and TRBJ2-7, with 9 bases identical to TRBD2. CDR3 sequence: CASSLEASGVAYEQYF. As DNA, the CDR3 is TGCGCCAGCAGCTTGGAGGCTAGCGGGGTAGCCTACGAGCAGTACTTC.